This T cell receptor (beta chain) comes out of a study of shared clonotypes between healthy human individuals. CD45RO-negative, CCR7-positively selected cells formed the naive CD8 fraction, excluding terminally differentiated effector memory CD45RA+ cells. The run depth of the assay was deep. The protocol was immunoSEQ multiplex PCR, while the TCRdb copy is restricted to in-frame clones and leaves out a portion. There are hundreds of thousands of clones in the sample; 95% to 98% occur only once, and approximately 0.3% lies in the top ten. General study results and limits: Sampling covered blood only; tissue repertoires likely differ.

On this clone itself: The antigen remains undetermined. Other nucleotide sequences from this sample produce the same CDR3.

The CDR3 spans 14 residues. Unmatched junction bases numbered 2, after V lost 3 bases and J lost 2 bases. Germline assignment: CDR1 ENHRY and CDR2 SYGVKD. The sample was naive CD8+ T cells sorted from blood. This chain links TRBV10-3 with TRBJ1-1; 8 bases agree with TRBD1. This sequence originates from a man in his thirties or forties in good health. CDR3 DNA sequence: TGTGCCATCAGTGAAACAGGGGGAAACACTGAAGCTTTCTTT. Translation: CAISETGGNTEAFF.